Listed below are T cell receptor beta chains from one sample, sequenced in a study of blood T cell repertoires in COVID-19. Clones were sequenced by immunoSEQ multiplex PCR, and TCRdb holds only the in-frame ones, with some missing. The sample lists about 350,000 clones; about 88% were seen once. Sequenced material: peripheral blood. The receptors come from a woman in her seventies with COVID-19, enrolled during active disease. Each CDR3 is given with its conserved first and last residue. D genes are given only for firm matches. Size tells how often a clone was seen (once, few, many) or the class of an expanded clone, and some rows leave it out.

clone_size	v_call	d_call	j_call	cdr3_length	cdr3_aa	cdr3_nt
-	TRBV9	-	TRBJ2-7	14	CASSRETHSYEQYF	TGTGCCAGCAGCCGGGAGACTCACTCCTACGAGCAGTACTTC
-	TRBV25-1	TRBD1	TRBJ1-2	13	CASLDREEVGYTF	TGTGCCAGCCTCGACAGGGAAGAGGTTGGCTACACCTTC
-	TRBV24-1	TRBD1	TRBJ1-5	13	CATSDDRVQPQHF	TGTGCCACCAGTGATGACAGGGTGCAGCCCCAGCATTTT
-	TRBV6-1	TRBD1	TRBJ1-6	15	CASSEAQGDNSPLHF	TGTGCCAGCAGTGAAGCTCAGGGGGACAATTCACCCCTCCACTTT
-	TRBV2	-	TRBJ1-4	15	CASSERVDLYEKLFF	TGTGCCAGCAGTGAACGGGTGGATTTATATGAAAAACTGTTTTTT
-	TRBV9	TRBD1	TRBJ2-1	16	CASSVAGTGGSNEQFF	TGTGCCAGCAGCGTAGCAGGGACAGGGGGCTCCAATGAGCAGTTCTTC
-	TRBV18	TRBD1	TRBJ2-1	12	CASSPLGQGEFF	TGTGCCAGCTCACCCCTGGGACAGGGAGAGTTCTTC
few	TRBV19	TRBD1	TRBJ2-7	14	CASSIAGQSYEQYF	TGTGCCAGTAGTATAGCGGGACAGTCCTACGAGCAGTACTTC
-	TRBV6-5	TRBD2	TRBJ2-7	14	CASSYGTGRYEQYF	TGTGCCAGCAGTTACGGGACCGGGAGGTACGAGCAGTACTTC
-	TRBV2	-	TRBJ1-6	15	CASSERRGSNSPLHF	TGTGCCAGCAGTGAAAGGAGAGGCAGTAATTCACCCCTCCACTTT
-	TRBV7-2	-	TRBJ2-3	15	CASSLSLKGGDTQYF	TGTGCCAGCAGCTTAAGTTTGAAGGGCGGGGATACGCAGTATTTT
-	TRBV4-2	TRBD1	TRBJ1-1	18	CASSPTLIGTVGNTEAFF	TGTGCCAGCAGCCCTACCCTAATAGGGACAGTGGGGAACACTGAAGCTTTCTTT
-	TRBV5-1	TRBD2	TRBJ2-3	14	CASGSGGSTDTQYF	TGCGCCAGCGGTAGCGGGGGAAGCACAGATACGCAGTATTTT
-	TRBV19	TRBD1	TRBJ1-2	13	CASSTNRGYGYTF	TGTGCCAGTAGTACGAACAGGGGCTATGGCTACACCTTC
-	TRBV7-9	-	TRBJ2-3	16	CASSLAPGVPTDTQYF	TGTGCCAGCAGCTTAGCCCCAGGGGTTCCCACAGATACGCAGTATTTT
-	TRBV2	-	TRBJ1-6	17	CASSERVQGTYNSPLHF	TGTGCCAGCAGTGAGAGGGTACAGGGTACCTATAATTCACCCCTCCACTTT
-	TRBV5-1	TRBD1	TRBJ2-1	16	CASSYTGTGIANEQFF	TGCGCCAGCAGCTACACAGGGACAGGGATAGCCAATGAGCAGTTCTTC
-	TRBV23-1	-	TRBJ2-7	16	CASSLFLRGPTYEQYF	TGCGCCAGCAGTCTCTTCCTCAGGGGCCCAACCTACGAGCAGTACTTC
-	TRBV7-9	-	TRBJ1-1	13	CASSLGGPAEAFF	TGTGCCAGCAGCTTAGGGGGGCCCGCTGAAGCTTTCTTT
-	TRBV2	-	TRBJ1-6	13	CASIDRFNSPLHF	TGTGCCAGCATTGACAGGTTTAATTCACCCCTCCACTTT
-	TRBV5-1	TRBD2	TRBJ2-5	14	CASSLGGLGETQYF	TGCGCCAGCAGCTTGGGGGGACTAGGAGAGACCCAGTACTTC
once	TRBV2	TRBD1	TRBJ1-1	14	CASTGGTGSTEAFF	TGTGCCAGCACGGGCGGGACAGGGTCCACTGAAGCTTTCTTT
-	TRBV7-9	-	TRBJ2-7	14	CASSLIQGRDEQYF	TGTGCCAGCAGCTTAATACAGGGTCGGGACGAGCAGTACTTC
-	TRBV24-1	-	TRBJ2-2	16	CATSSSQGGHTGELFF	TGTGCCACCAGTTCGTCGCAGGGGGGTCACACCGGGGAGCTGTTTTTT
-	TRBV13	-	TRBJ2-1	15	CASSLSGRGYNEQFF	TGTGCCAGCAGCTTAAGTGGGCGGGGCTACAATGAGCAGTTCTTC
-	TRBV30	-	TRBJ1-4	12	CAWSPGGGKLFF	TGTGCCTGGAGCCCCGGGGGTGGAAAACTGTTTTTT
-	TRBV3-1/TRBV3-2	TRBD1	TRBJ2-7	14	CASRQGTGSGEQYF	TGTGCCAGCAGACAAGGGACAGGGTCGGGTGAGCAGTACTTC
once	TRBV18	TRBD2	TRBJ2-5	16	CASSPPGSGAKETQYF	TGTGCCAGCTCACCACCGGGTAGCGGGGCGAAAGAGACCCAGTACTTC
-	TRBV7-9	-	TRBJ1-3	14	CASSLGDSGNTIYF	TGTGCCAGCAGCTTGGGAGACTCTGGAAACACCATATATTTT
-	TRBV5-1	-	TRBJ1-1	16	CASSLDPGHKNTEAFF	TGCGCCAGCAGCTTGGACCCGGGACATAAGAACACTGAAGCTTTCTTT
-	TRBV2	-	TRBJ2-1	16	CASSVVGSSSYNEQFF	TGTGCCAGCAGCGTAGTAGGTAGCAGCTCCTACAATGAGCAGTTCTTC
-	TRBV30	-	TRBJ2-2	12	CAWQQNTGELFF	TGTGCCTGGCAACAGAACACCGGGGAGCTGTTTTTT
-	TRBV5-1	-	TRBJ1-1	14	CASSEQGLSAEAFF	TGCGCCAGCAGCGAACAGGGTCTTTCAGCTGAAGCTTTCTTT
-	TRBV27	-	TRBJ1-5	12	CASRTGNQPQHF	TGTGCCAGCCGGACAGGCAATCAGCCCCAGCATTTT
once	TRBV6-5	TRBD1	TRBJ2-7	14	CASSLGQGMNEQYF	TGTGCCAGCAGTTTGGGACAGGGTATGAACGAGCAGTACTTC
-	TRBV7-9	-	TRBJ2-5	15	CASSLAGGPKETQYF	TGTGCCAGCAGCTTAGCGGGGGGGCCAAAAGAGACCCAGTACTTC
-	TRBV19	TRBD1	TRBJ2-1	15	CASRGQGKDYNEQFF	TGTGCCAGTAGGGGACAGGGCAAAGACTACAATGAGCAGTTCTTC
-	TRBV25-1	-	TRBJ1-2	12	CASSDVGHGYTF	TGTGCCAGCAGTGACGTGGGCCATGGCTACACCTTC
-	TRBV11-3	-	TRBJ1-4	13	CASSQDSLGKLFF	TGTGCCAGCAGCCAGGACAGCCTGGGCAAACTGTTTTTT
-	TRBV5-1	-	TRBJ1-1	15	CASSLYTGSDTEAFF	TGCGCCAGCAGCTTGTACACAGGGTCAGACACTGAAGCTTTCTTT
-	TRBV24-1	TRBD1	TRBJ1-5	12	CATSDRDQPQHF	TGTGCCACCAGCGACAGGGATCAGCCCCAGCATTTT
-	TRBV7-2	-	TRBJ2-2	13	CASSLAKGGELFF	TGTGCCAGCAGCTTAGCGAAGGGGGGGGAGCTGTTTTTT
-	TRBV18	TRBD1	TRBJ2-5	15	CASSPTGTGVETQYF	TGTGCCAGCTCACCGACCGGGACAGGGGTAGAGACCCAGTACTTC
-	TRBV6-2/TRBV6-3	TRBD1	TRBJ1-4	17	CASSSGRDRAANEKLFF	TGTGCCAGCAGTTCCGGCCGGGACAGGGCGGCCAATGAAAAACTGTTTTTT
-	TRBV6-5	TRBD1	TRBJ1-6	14	CASSQGGPIPPLHF	TGTGCCAGCAGTCAGGGGGGTCCCATTCCCCCCCTCCACTTT
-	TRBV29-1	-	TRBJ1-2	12	CSVERPEDGYTF	TGCAGCGTTGAGAGGCCCGAGGATGGCTACACCTTC
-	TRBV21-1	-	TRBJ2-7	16	CASRKASLAEFYEQYF	TGTGCCAGCAGAAAAGCAAGCCTAGCGGAGTTCTACGAGCAGTACTTC